What follows are 3 T cell receptor beta chains derived from one specimen sequenced in a study of neoadjuvant anti-PD-1 for oral cavity cancer. The table came from immunoSEQ multiplex PCR; TCRdb's copy has only in-frame clones and leaves some out. The data contain roughly 14,000 clones, over 65% of them singletons. Time point here: after neoadjuvant nivolumab, at surgical resection. The sample was PBMCs, taken after nivolumab (anti-PD-1) treatment. The receptors here all came from a person aged 35-79 years with oral cavity squamous cell carcinoma.

J is TRBJ2-5 and V is TRBV2, with 12 bases identical to TRBD2. The length of the CDR3 is 17 residues. Trimming took 8 bases from V and 4 from J; bases not matched to a gene: 14. Germline V gives CDR1 SNHLY, CDR2 FYNNEI. As DNA, the CDR3 is TGTGCCAGCTCGGGACTAGCGGGCCCGAGGACTCGAGAGACCCAGTACTTC. Translation: CASSGLAGPRTRETQYF.

This rearrangement joins TRBV19 to TRBJ2-1; 13 nucleotides line up with TRBD2. Germline V gene data show CDR1 as LNHDA and CDR2 as SQIVND (reference sequence). Germline trimming cut 6 bases from V and 2 bases from J; bases unmatched to any gene: 7. The CDR3 loop spans 17 amino acids. In nucleotides, the CDR3 is TGTGCCAGTAGGGGACTAGCGGGACCTCAAGCCTACAATGAGCAGTTCTTC. It is translated as CASRGLAGPQAYNEQFF. The whole variable domain, remainder taken from reference TRBV19 and TRBJ2-1, is DGGITQSPKYLFRKEGQNVTLSCEQNLNHDAMYWYRQDPGQGLRLIYYSQIVNDFQKGDIAEGYSVSREKKESFPLTVTSAQKNPTAFYLCASRGLAGPQAYNEQFFGPGTRLTVL.

The rearrangement links TRBV27 to TRBJ2-7, with 7 bases aligning to TRBD1. CDR1 MNHEY and CDR2 SMNVEV come from the germline V gene (reference sequence). J was trimmed by 0 bases and V by 3 bases; bases with no gene match: 8. There are 16 residues in the CDR3. This chain's CDR3 is CASSLWIGQASYEQYF. The CDR3 DNA sequence: TGTGCCAGCAGTTTGTGGATCGGACAGGCCTCCTACGAGCAGTACTTC.